This is a list of T cell receptor beta chains from one sample in a study of cytomegalovirus exposure and HLA in healthy donors. Method: immunoSEQ multiplex PCR; TCRdb's copy keeps in-frame clones and lacks some. The sample contains about 260,000 clones, roughly 91% of which appear only once. The sequencing sample was made of PBMCs. The receptors shown here come from a woman under 40 in good health and CMV-seronegative. Each CDR3 is given with its conserved first and last residue. A D gene is named only where the DNA matches it firmly. Clone size is shown for a subset of rows, as once, few, many or a class of expanded clone.

v_gene	j_gene	abundance	d_gene	CDR3nt	CDR3aa
TRBV2	TRBJ2-7	.	TRBD1	TGTGCCAGCAGTGAGGGGGGACAGGGGTCCGAGCAGTACTTC	CASSEGGQGSEQYF
TRBV7-9	TRBJ2-1	.	.	TGTGCCAGCAGCCGCCAAAATAGCCTCAATGAGCAGTTCTTC	CASSRQNSLNEQFF
TRBV5-1	TRBJ2-7	.	.	TGCGCCAGCAGCTTGGACATAACCTACGAGCAGTACTTC	CASSLDITYEQYF
TRBV6-1	TRBJ2-7	.	.	TGTGCCAGCAGTGAAGCGGGGACCCACGAGCAGTACTTC	CASSEAGTHEQYF
TRBV18	TRBJ2-3	.	.	TGTGCCAGCTCACCACAAGTCGTAGGCAGGTTGGCAGATACGCAGTATTTT	CASSPQVVGRLADTQYF
TRBV5-1	TRBJ2-3	.	.	TGCGCCAGCAGGCAGGAATCTAGCACAGATACGCAGTATTTT	CASRQESSTDTQYF
TRBV27	TRBJ1-1	.	TRBD1	TGTGCCAGCAGTTTATCTGTCCAGGGGGCCACTGAAGCTTTCTTT	CASSLSVQGATEAFF
TRBV5-1	TRBJ2-3	.	.	TGCGCCAGCAGCGAGACAGGAGGGAGCACAGATACGCAGTATTTT	CASSETGGSTDTQYF
TRBV7-2	TRBJ2-7	.	TRBD1	TGTGCCAGCAGCTCCGGGACAGGGGGCCCCTACGAGCAGTACTTC	CASSSGTGGPYEQYF
TRBV30	TRBJ2-2	.	TRBD2	TGTGCCCGTTCGACTAGCGGGAGGGGTGGGGAGCTGTTTTTT	CARSTSGRGGELFF
TRBV6-1	TRBJ1-4	.	.	TGTGCCAGCAGTGAATGGGCGGCTGGAGGGCTAGATGAAAAACTGTTTTTT	CASSEWAAGGLDEKLFF
TRBV18	TRBJ2-6	.	.	TGTGCCAGCTCAGCCCAAACAGGGAGCTCTGGGGCCAACGTCCTGACTTTC	CASSAQTGSSGANVLTF
TRBV30	TRBJ1-5	.	.	TGTGCCTGGAGTGTAGGAATGGGGCAGCCCCAGCATTTT	CAWSVGMGQPQHF
TRBV9	TRBJ2-7	.	TRBD2	TGTGCCAGCAGCCCCCCCCGGGGTAGCGGGAGGGAAGAAGAGCAGTACTTC	CASSPPRGSGREEEQYF
TRBV11-2	TRBJ2-7	.	.	TGTGCCAGCAGCTTAGATTGGGGTTACGAGCAGTACTTC	CASSLDWGYEQYF
TRBV27	TRBJ2-7	.	.	TGTGCCAGCAGCTACACAGCGACCTACGAGCAGTACTTC	CASSYTATYEQYF
TRBV27	TRBJ2-1	.	TRBD2	TGTGCCAGTAACTTAGCGGGAGGTACTTACAATGAGCAGTTCTTC	CASNLAGGTYNEQFF
TRBV28	TRBJ2-1	.	.	TGTGCCAGCAGCTGGGACCTTTACTACAATGAGCAGTTCTTC	CASSWDLYYNEQFF
TRBV6-6	TRBJ2-2	.	.	TGTGCCAGCAGTTCTACTAGTCCCGGGGAGCTGTTTTTT	CASSSTSPGELFF
TRBV19	TRBJ1-3	.	.	TGTGCCAGTAGTCCACAGGGAAACACCATATATTTT	CASSPQGNTIYF
TRBV2	TRBJ2-5	.	TRBD2	TGTGCCAGCAGAGGACTAGCCCAGGAGACCCAGTACTTC	CASRGLAQETQYF
TRBV7-3	TRBJ2-7	.	.	TGTGCCAGCAGCTTAAAGAGGACACCCAAAATTCACTACGAGCAGTACTTC	CASSLKRTPKIHYEQYF
TRBV4-2	TRBJ2-7	.	.	TGTGCCAGCAGCCAAGTGGAGACTAGCTACGAGCAGTACTTC	CASSQVETSYEQYF
TRBV4-3	TRBJ2-7	.	.	TGCGCCAGCGGGACTGGCGTTTCCTACGAGCAGTACTTC	CASGTGVSYEQYF
TRBV5-1	TRBJ2-2	.	TRBD2	TGCGCCAGCAGCCGAGGGTCAGCGGGAGAGAGGGCCGGGGAGCTGTTTTTT	CASSRGSAGERAGELFF
TRBV7-8	TRBJ2-3	.	TRBD2	TGTGCCAGCAGCTTATTTGCGGCGGGAGCAGATACGCAGTATTTT	CASSLFAAGADTQYF
TRBV7-2	TRBJ1-1	.	TRBD1	TGTGCCACCGCGAGGACAGGGCGGTGGGACACTGAAGCTTTCTTT	CATARTGRWDTEAFF
TRBV7-6	TRBJ2-1	.	.	TGTGCCAGCAGCACGGGCCTTGGGAATGAGCAGTTCTTC	CASSTGLGNEQFF
TRBV11-3	TRBJ2-1	.	.	TGTGCCAGCAGGGAAGTGGGGGGCGAGCAGTTCTTC	CASREVGGEQFF
TRBV27	TRBJ2-1	.	TRBD2	TGTGCCAGCAGTCCCCCAAAGGGACTAGCGGGAGTAGGGGAGCAGTTCTTC	CASSPPKGLAGVGEQFF
TRBV14	TRBJ2-1	.	.	TGTGCCAGCAGCCCCGGGCCGAGGGGATCCTACAATGAGCAGTTCTTC	CASSPGPRGSYNEQFF
TRBV11-2	TRBJ2-7	.	.	TGTGCCAGCAGCCACGAAGTAACAGTCGCCTACGAGCAGTACTTC	CASSHEVTVAYEQYF
TRBV4-1	TRBJ1-4	.	.	TGCGCCAGCAGCCAAGGGGCGGAAGGACGGATCCTTGGAGAAAAACTGTTTTTT	CASSQGAEGRILGEKLFF
TRBV7-2	TRBJ2-7	.	.	TGTGCCAGCAGCCCGAGGGGGACCTACGAGCAGTACTTC	CASSPRGTYEQYF
TRBV5-8	TRBJ2-6	.	.	TGTGCCAGCAGCTTGGTCCGGGCCCTTCCTGGGGCCAACGTCCTGACTTTC	CASSLVRALPGANVLTF
TRBV10-2	TRBJ2-7	.	.	TGCGCCACCTTGGGGCAGGGAGATTACTCCTACGAGCAGTACTTC	CATLGQGDYSYEQYF
TRBV27	TRBJ2-1	.	.	TGTGCCAGCAGTTTACCCAAGCGATTTAACAATGAGCAGTTCTTC	CASSLPKRFNNEQFF
TRBV28	TRBJ1-2	.	.	TGTGCCAGCACGGTGGGGGAATCCCTCTATGGCTACACCTTC	CASTVGESLYGYTF
TRBV27	TRBJ2-5	once	TRBD2	TGTGCCAGCAGACATAGCGGGAACCTCCAAGAGACCCAGTACTTC	CASRHSGNLQETQYF
TRBV5-1	TRBJ2-1	.	TRBD2	TGCGCCAGCCGGACTAGAGACAATGAGCAGTTCTTC	CASRTRDNEQFF
TRBV11-2	TRBJ2-1	.	.	TGTGCCAGCAGCTTACTTGGGCAGCCTTCCTACAATGAGCAGTTCTTC	CASSLLGQPSYNEQFF
TRBV9	TRBJ2-5	.	.	TGTGCCAGCAGCGTAGTTGGGGGAGAGACCCAGTACTTC	CASSVVGGETQYF
TRBV19	TRBJ2-1	.	.	TGTGCCAGTAGTATAAGTGCTGACGGATCCTACAATGAGCAGTTCTTC	CASSISADGSYNEQFF
TRBV18	TRBJ2-7	few	TRBD1	TGTGCCAGCTCACCGGACAGGGGGGCATTCGAGCAGTACTTC	CASSPDRGAFEQYF